This T cell receptor (beta chain) was sequenced for a study of molecular identifiers for immune sequencing clone quantification. Germline CDR1 is SGHAT and CDR2 is FQNNGV. Trimming removed 5 bases from V and 1 base from J, with 10 bases in between. The length of the CDR3 is 14 residues. This clonotype was detected many times. Antigen specificity is unknown. Study findings and constraints: In cases of identical TCR molecules sharing a barcode, highly expanded clone sizes could be underestimated. Clonotypes surpassing 20 RNA copies contained over 99% of effector molecules, versus under 1% in naive cells.

Making the bulk TCR libraries relied on previously described methods and listed TCR primers. MiXCR, run by TCRdb on the PCR reads, gives a single entry per CDR3 protein. The sample records around 460,000 distinct CDR3 sequences, about a fifth being singletons. Naive CD8 libraries used 20,000 to 1,000,000 sorted cells and 10%, 30% or 50% RNA. The receptor was derived from a human donor in good health. Some libraries in this study had Jurkat cell RNA spiked in. Input material: naive CD8+ T cells from blood, with Jurkat cell RNA spiked in. As to subset: FACS-sorted CD8+CD4-CCR7+CD45RA+ naive T cells. The gene calls are TRBV11-2 and TRBJ2-3; D not resolved. The chain's CDR3 is CASSPSWGTDTQYF. CDR3 coding DNA: TGTGCCAGCAGCCCGAGTTGGGGCACAGATACGCAGTATTTT.